This T cell receptor (beta chain) was profiled in a study of shared clonotypes between healthy human individuals. Study context: Each donor's CD8 memory used one plate, CD8 naive two, each CD4 subset three.

Note on this clone: Antigen specificity is unknown.

The naive CD8 population came from CD45RO-negative cells selected for CCR7, without terminally differentiated effector memory CD45RA+ cells. Profiled with immunoSEQ multiplex PCR; TCRdb holds only in-frame clones, not every one. Counted here are 2 million to 2.5 million clones, about 93% occurring once; the ten biggest clones make up over 1.5%. Findings of the study overall: What naive subsets generally showed was a larger estimated richness than memory subsets showed.

The sequence was collected from a young man in good health. Some clones in this sample may be carry-over from other donors' samples. Material for sequencing was naive CD8+ T cells from PBMCs.

The CDR3 here is CASSSPRWEQYF. For the CDR3, the DNA is TGTGCCAGCAGCTCACCTAGGTGGGAGCAGTACTTC. This rearrangement joins TRBV7-9 to TRBJ2-7; the D is unclear. The CDR3 is made up of 12 amino acids. Germline assignment: CDR1 SEHNR and CDR2 FQNEAQ (reference sequence). V gave up 4 bases and J gave up 7 bases, with 11 bases separating them.